These 5 T cell receptor beta chains were sequenced from one sample in a study of T cells in localized non-small cell lung cancer. Clones were sequenced by immunoSEQ multiplex PCR, and TCRdb holds only the in-frame ones, with some missing. The table lists 15,000 to 20,000 clones, roughly 87% of them singletons, with less than 40% in the top ten. The sample was peripheral blood, taken before any cancer treatment. These receptors all come from a male donor at least 60 years old with stage I lung adenocarcinoma.

This clone was counted a few times. The chain employs TRBV7-3 and TRBJ2-6, with TRBD1 as a possible D gene (5 bases). In germline, CDR1 is SGHTA, CDR2 FQGTGA. This CDR3 has 17 amino acids. The V end lost 8 bases, the J end lost 0 bases, and 17 bases lay between the germline ends. Here the CDR3 reads CASGETALSSGANVLTF. The CDR3 nucleotides read TGTGCCAGCGGCGAGACAGCCCTCTCCTCTGGGGCCAACGTCCTGACTTTC.

The chain is built from TRBV4-3 and TRBJ2-1; 10 bases match TRBD2. V shed 0 bases and J 3 bases; nucleotides not matched to a gene: 5. Looked up from germline, CDR1 is LGHNA and CDR2 is YSLEER. The CDR3 consists of 17 residues. The CDR3 protein is CASSQEIRLAGYNEQFF. In DNA form, the CDR3 reads TGCGCCAGCAGCCAAGAAATACGACTAGCGGGCTACAATGAGCAGTTCTTC.

The gene calls are TRBV11-1 and TRBJ2-7, with D possibly being TRBD1 (5 bases). V gave up 6 bases and J gave up 7 bases, with 16 bases separating them. Per germline, CDR1 SGHAT and CDR2 FQDESV (reference sequence). This CDR3 has 13 residues. The CDR3 DNA follows: TGTGCCAGCAGGGCGGACACCGACGGGGAGCAGTACTTC. Protein product: CASRADTDGEQYF.

This chain uses TRBV5-1 with TRBJ2-7, with D tentatively TRBD1 (6 bases). Looked up from germline, CDR1 is SGHRS and CDR2 is YFSETQ. The CDR3 sequence is 16 residues long. V gave up 5 bases and J gave up 2 bases, with 20 bases separating them. CDR3 residues: CASSLSPGTQTYEQYF. DNA of the CDR3: TGCGCCAGCAGTTTGTCGCCCGGGACACAGACCTACGAGCAGTACTTC.

The chain carries TRBV7-9 and TRBJ2-7, with 9 bases that match TRBD2. With V trimmed by 1 base and J by 5 bases, 9 bases remained unmatched. There are 16 residues in the CDR3. Germline assignment: CDR1 SEHNR and CDR2 FQNEAQ (reference sequence). CDR3 sequence: CASSLVLAGIKNEQYF. The CDR3 region has the DNA TGTGCCAGCAGCTTAGTCCTAGCGGGAATTAAGAACGAGCAGTACTTC.